The clone carrying this T cell receptor beta chain has only a few counts. Its antigen is still unknown. This sample is part of a study of regulatory T cells in long-lasting Graves disease. Findings and caveats of the study: Possibly, too few samples lowered accuracy. Persistent patients shared about 3,000 public clonotypes among themselves. Newly diagnosed patients shared fewer, at roughly 1,000.

The time point here: persistent/refractory GD, antithyroid drugs over 5 years with positive TRAb. Scientists built the TCR library using RNA that was extracted from PBMCs. Through Arm-PCR of CDR3 regions and iRepertoire HTBI primers, TCR beta libraries were built. TCRdb processed the multiplex PCR reads anew with MiXCR; each CDR3 protein has one entry. The table lists some 440,000 distinct CDR3 sequences, about 20% of them singletons, with approximately 7.8% in the top ten. The CDR3 runs 15 residues. The V gene's germline CDR1 is MDHEN and CDR2 SYDVKM. Trimming cost V 6 bases and J 5 bases, with 20 bases left between them.

The material was peripheral blood mononuclear cells (PBMCs), obtained when the disease was refractory, from a patient treated with antithyroid drugs. This clonotype was obtained from a female donor with Graves disease. V usage is TRBV28 and J usage is TRBJ2-7; TRBD2 might be the D (7 bases). CDR3 in amino acids: CASSRLSGGLDEQYF. CDR3 sequence (DNA): TGTGCCAGCAGCCGATTATCCGGGGGGCTGGACGAGCAGTACTTC.